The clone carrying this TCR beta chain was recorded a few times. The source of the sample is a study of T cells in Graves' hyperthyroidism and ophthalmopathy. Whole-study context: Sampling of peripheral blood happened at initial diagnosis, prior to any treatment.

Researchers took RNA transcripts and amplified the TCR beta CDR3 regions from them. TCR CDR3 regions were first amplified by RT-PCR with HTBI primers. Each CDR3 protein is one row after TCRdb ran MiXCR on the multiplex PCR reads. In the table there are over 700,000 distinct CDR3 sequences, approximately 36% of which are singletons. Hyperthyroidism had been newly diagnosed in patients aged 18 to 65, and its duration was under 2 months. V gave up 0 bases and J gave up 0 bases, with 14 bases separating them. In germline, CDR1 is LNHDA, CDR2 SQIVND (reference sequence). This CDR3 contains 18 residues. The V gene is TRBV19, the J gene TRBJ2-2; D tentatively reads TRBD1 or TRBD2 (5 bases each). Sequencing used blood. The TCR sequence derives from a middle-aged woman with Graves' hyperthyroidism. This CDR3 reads CASSIDTFEGSNTGELFF. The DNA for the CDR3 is TGTGCCAGTAGTATAGATACGTTTGAGGGGTCGAACACCGGGGAGCTGTTTTTT.